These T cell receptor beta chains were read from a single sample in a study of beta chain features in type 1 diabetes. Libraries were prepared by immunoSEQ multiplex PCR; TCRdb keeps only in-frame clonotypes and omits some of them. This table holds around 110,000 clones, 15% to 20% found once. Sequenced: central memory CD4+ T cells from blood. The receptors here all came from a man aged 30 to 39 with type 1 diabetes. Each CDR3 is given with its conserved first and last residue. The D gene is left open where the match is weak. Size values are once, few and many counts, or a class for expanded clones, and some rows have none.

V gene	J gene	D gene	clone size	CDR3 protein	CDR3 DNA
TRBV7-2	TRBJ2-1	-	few	CASSLAGTSDEQFF	TGTGCCAGCAGCTTAGCGGGGACATCCGATGAGCAGTTCTTC
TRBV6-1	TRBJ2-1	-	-	CASRRLGAFDEQFF	TGTGCCAGCCGTAGATTGGGGGCATTTGATGAGCAGTTCTTC
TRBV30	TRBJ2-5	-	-	CAWSDDQETQYF	TGTGCCTGGAGTGATGACCAAGAGACCCAGTACTTC
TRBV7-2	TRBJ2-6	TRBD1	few	CASSATGAGANVLTF	TGTGCCAGCAGCGCTACAGGGGCTGGGGCCAACGTCCTGACTTTC
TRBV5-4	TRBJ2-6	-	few	CASSLAGVSGANVLTF	TGTGCCAGCAGCTTGGCTGGAGTCTCTGGGGCCAACGTCCTGACTTTC
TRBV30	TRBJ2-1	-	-	CAWSPGTNEQFF	TGTGCCTGGAGTCCAGGGACCAACGAGCAGTTCTTC
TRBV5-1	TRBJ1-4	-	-	CASSLTGRTGEKLFF	TGCGCCAGCAGCTTGACCGGCCGCACTGGTGAAAAACTGTTTTTT
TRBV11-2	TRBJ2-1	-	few	CASSFQLNGQFF	TGTGCCAGCAGCTTCCAATTAAATGGGCAGTTCTTC
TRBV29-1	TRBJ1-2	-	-	CSVGWDPPYGYTF	TGCAGCGTTGGGTGGGACCCACCCTATGGCTACACCTTC
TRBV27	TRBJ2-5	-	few	CASSRAPQETQYF	TGTGCCAGCAGTCGCGCACCCCAAGAGACCCAGTACTTC
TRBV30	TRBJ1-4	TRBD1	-	CAWNRGRREKLFF	TGTGCCTGGAACAGGGGGCGACGGGAAAAACTCTTTTTT
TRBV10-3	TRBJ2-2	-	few	CAISPREYTGELFF	TGTGCCATCAGCCCACGGGAGTACACCGGGGAGCTGTTTTTT
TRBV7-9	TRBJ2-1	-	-	CASRPTGIDEQFF	TGTGCCAGCAGGCCTACAGGGATCGATGAGCAGTTCTTC
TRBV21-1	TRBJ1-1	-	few	CASSRWTDRGKVKNTEAFF	TGTGCCAGCAGCAGATGGACGGACAGGGGGAAGGTAAAGAACACTGAAGCTTTCTTT
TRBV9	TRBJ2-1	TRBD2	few	CASSTGTSGVYEQFF	TGTGCCAGCAGCACCGGGACTAGCGGGGTTTATGAGCAGTTCTTC
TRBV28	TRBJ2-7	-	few	CASSPVDGYSYEQYF	TGTGCCAGCAGTCCCGTGGACGGCTACTCCTACGAGCAGTACTTC
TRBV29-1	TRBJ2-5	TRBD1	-	CSVGTVQETQYF	TGCAGCGTGGGGACAGTTCAAGAGACCCAGTACTTC
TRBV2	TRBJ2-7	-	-	CASSRQGLNYEQYF	TGTGCCAGCAGCAGACAGGGACTCAACTACGAGCAGTACTTC
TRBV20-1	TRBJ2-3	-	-	CSAPGGRTQYF	TGCAGTGCTCCCGGGGGGCGTACGCAGTATTTT
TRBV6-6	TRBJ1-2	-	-	CASSYRTDYGYTF	TGTGCCAGCAGTTACAGGACAGACTATGGCTACACCTTC
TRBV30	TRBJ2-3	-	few	CAWMVRGYTDTQYF	TGTGCCTGGATGGTCAGGGGATACACAGATACGCAGTATTTT
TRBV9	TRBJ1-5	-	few	CASSADAGNQPQHF	TGTGCCAGCAGCGCCGATGCGGGCAATCAGCCCCAGCATTTT
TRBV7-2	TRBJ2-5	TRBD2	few	CASSFFTSGGKETQYF	TGTGCCAGCAGCTTTTTCACTAGCGGGGGAAAAGAGACCCAGTACTTC
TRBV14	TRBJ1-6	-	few	CASSQRSGESSPLHF	TGTGCCAGCAGCCAAAGGTCGGGGGAGAGCTCACCCCTCCACTTT
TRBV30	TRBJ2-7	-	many	CAWTRTRQAYEQYF	TGTGCCTGGACCCGAACCCGACAGGCCTACGAGCAGTACTTC
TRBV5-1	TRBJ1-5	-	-	CASSLYVGQPQHF	TGCGCCAGCAGCCTCTATGTCGGGCAGCCCCAGCATTTT
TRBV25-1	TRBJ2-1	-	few	CASSESRGTYNEQFF	TGTGCCAGCAGTGAATCAAGGGGGACCTACAATGAGCAGTTCTTC
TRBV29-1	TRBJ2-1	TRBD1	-	CSSDRGQLVSDEQFF	TGCAGCTCGGACAGGGGGCAATTGGTTAGCGATGAGCAGTTCTTC
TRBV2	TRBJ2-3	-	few	CASSGVSRTDTQYF	TGTGCCAGCAGTGGCGTTTCCCGCACAGATACGCAGTATTTT
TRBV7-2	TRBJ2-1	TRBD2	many	CASSHGTRSYNEQFF	TGTGCCAGCAGCCATGGGACTAGGTCCTACAATGAGCAGTTCTTC
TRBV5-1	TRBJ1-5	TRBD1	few	CASSWGDRKNQPQHF	TGCGCCAGCAGCTGGGGGGACAGGAAAAATCAGCCCCAGCATTTT
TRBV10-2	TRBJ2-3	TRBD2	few	CASSLSGKSDTQYF	TGCGCCAGCAGTTTAAGCGGGAAAAGTGATACGCAGTATTTT
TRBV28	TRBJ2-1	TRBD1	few	CAILSGTGQWNEQFF	TGTGCCATTCTATCCGGGACAGGGCAGTGGAATGAGCAGTTCTTC
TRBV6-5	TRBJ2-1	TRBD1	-	CASSGDRGVGRFF	TGTGCCAGCAGTGGAGACAGGGGTGTAGGTCGGTTCTTC
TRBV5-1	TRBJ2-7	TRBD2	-	CASSPLGQRGVYEQYF	TGCGCCAGCAGCCCCTTGGGGCAGCGGGGGGTCTACGAGCAGTACTTC
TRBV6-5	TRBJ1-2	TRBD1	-	CASTQQGSGYTF	TGTGCCAGCACCCAACAGGGGAGTGGCTACACCTTC
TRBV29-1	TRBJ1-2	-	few	CSVYPDSTLYGYTF	TGCAGCGTTTATCCGGACAGTACTCTCTATGGCTACACCTTC
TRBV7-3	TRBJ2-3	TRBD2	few	CASSPTSGPTDTQYF	TGTGCCAGCAGTCCGACTAGCGGGCCCACAGATACGCAGTATTTT
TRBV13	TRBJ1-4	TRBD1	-	CASTFGDRRNEKLFF	TGTGCCAGCACCTTCGGGGACAGGCGGAATGAAAAACTGTTTTTT
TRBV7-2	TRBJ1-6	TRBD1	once	CASSPSPTGGSPLHF	TGTGCCAGCAGCCCATCCCCGACAGGGGGTTCACCCCTCCACTTT
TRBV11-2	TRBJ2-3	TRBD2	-	CASSHRSGGPHTQYF	TGTGCCAGCAGCCACAGATCGGGGGGGCCACATACGCAGTATTTT
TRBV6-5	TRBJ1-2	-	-	CASTERRSNYGYTF	TGTGCCAGCACAGAGCGGAGGTCTAACTATGGCTACACCTTC
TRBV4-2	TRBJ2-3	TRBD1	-	CASSQDPGTGITDTQYF	TGTGCCAGCAGCCAAGATCCCGGGACAGGGATCACAGATACGCAGTATTTT
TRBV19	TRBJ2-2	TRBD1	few	CASSLKGQGGPTGELFF	TGTGCCAGTAGTCTAAAGGGACAGGGAGGGCCAACCGGGGAGCTGTTTTTT
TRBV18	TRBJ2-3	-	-	CASPQRVGGDTQYF	TGTGCCAGCCCACAGCGGGTAGGGGGAGATACGCAGTATTTT
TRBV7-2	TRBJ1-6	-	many	CASSLSAEYNSPLHF	TGTGCCAGCAGCTTATCCGCCGAGTATAATTCACCCCTCCACTTT
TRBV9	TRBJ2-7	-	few	CASSPGGGVFSYEQYF	TGTGCCAGCAGCCCTGGGGGCGGGGTCTTCTCCTACGAGCAGTACTTC
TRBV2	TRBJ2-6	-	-	CASRVQLVGANVLTF	TGTGCCAGCAGGGTGCAGCTGGTTGGGGCCAACGTCCTGACTTTC
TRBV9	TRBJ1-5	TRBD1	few	CASSAGQINQPQHF	TGTGCCAGCAGCGCGGGACAGATCAATCAGCCCCAGCATTTT
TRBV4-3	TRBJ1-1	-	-	CASSQAPQGNTEAFF	TGCGCCAGCAGCCAAGCCCCACAGGGGAACACTGAAGCTTTCTTT
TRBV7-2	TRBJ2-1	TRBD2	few	CASSLQTSGGAREQFF	TGTGCCAGCAGCTTACAGACTAGCGGGGGGGCGCGGGAGCAGTTCTTC
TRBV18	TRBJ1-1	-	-	CASSPPSRLSEAFF	TGTGCCAGCTCACCACCTAGCAGGTTAAGTGAAGCTTTCTTT
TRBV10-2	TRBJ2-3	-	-	CASSEEIATDTQYF	TGCGCCAGCAGTGAAGAGATTGCCACAGATACGCAGTATTTT
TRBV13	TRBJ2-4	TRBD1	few	CASSTGTVGQGDIQYF	TGTGCCAGCAGCACAGGGACAGTGGGGCAAGGGGACATTCAGTACTTC
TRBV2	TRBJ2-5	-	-	CASRGDGLYQETQYF	TGTGCCAGCAGGGGGGACGGGTTGTACCAAGAGACCCAGTACTTC